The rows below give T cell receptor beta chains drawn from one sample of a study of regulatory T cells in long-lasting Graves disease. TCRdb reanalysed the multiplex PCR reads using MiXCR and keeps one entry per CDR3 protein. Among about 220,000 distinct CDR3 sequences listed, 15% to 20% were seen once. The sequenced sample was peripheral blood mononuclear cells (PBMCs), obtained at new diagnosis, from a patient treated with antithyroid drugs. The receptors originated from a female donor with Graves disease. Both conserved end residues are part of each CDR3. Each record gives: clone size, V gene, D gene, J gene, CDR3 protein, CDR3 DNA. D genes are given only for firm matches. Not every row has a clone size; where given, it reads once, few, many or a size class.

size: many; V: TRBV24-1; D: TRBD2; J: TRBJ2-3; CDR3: CATSDLQVGLAGTDTQYF; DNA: TGTGCCACCAGTGATTTGCAAGTGGGACTAGCGGGTACAGATACGCAGTATTTT
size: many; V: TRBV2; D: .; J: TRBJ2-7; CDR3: CASSERRGVSEQYF; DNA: TGTGCCAGCAGTGAAAGGAGAGGCGTTTCCGAGCAGTACTTC
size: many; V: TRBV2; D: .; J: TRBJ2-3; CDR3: CASSKDWQDTQYF; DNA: TGTGCCAGCAGCAAGGATTGGCAAGATACGCAGTATTTT
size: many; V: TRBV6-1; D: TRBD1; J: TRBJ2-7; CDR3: CASRDRLRRNEQYF; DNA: TGTGCCAGCAGGGACAGGCTAAGGAGGAACGAGCAGTACTTC
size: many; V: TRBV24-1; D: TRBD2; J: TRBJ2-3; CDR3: CATAETSGSPEDPADTQYF; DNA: TGTGCCACCGCTGAGACTAGCGGGTCCCCGGAGGATCCCGCGGATACGCAGTATTTT
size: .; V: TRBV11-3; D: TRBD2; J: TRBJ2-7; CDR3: CASSLALAGGPWGEQYF; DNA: TGTGCCAGCAGCTTAGCGTTAGCGGGAGGGCCCTGGGGCGAGCAGTACTTC
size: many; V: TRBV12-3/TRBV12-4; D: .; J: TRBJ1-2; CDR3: CASSFRGRNYGYTF; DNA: TGTGCCAGCAGTTTCAGGGGCCGGAACTATGGCTACACCTTC
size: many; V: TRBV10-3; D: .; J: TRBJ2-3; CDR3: CAISGRAADTQYF; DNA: TGTGCCATCAGTGGGAGAGCCGCAGATACGCAGTATTTT
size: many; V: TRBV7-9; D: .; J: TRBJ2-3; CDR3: CAASGEIFTDTQYF; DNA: TGTGCCGCTAGTGGGGAGATATTCACAGATACGCAGTATTTT
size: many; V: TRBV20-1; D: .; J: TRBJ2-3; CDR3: CSARSPQGSGTQYF; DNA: TGCAGTGCCCGTTCTCCTCAGGGGTCGGGTACGCAGTATTTT
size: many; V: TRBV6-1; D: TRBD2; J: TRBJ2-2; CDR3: CASSTSRTLAGGPTGELFF; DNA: TGTGCCAGCAGTACGTCCCGTACTCTAGCGGGAGGGCCAACCGGGGAGCTGTTTTTT
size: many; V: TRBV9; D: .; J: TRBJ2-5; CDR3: CASSVQHQETQYF; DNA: TGTGCCAGCAGCGTTCAGCACCAAGAGACCCAGTACTTC
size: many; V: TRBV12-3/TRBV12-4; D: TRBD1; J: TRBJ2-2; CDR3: CASSTPDRVGGELFF; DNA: TGTGCCAGCAGTACCCCTGACAGGGTTGGCGGGGAGCTGTTTTTT
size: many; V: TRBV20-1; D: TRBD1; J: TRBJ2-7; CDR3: CSATRDRVYEQYF; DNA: TGCAGTGCTACGCGGGACAGGGTCTACGAGCAGTACTTC
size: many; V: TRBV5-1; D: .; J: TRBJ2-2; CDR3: CASSLGPGGAGELFF; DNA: TGCGCCAGCAGCTTGGGGCCAGGAGGGGCCGGGGAGCTGTTTTTT
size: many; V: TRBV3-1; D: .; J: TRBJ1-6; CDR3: CASSQGSSPNSPLHF; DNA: TGTGCCAGCAGCCAGGGGAGTTCACCGAATTCACCCCTCCACTTT
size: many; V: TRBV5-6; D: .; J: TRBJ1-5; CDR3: CASSLSPRGNQPQHF; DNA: TGTGCCAGCAGCTTATCCCCGAGAGGCAATCAGCCCCAGCATTTT
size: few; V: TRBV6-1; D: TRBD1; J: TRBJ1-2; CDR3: CASSRDREAGTF; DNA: TGTGCCAGCAGTCGGGACAGGGAGGCTGGGACCTTC
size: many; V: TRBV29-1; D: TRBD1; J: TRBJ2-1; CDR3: CSVDWGTGGHNEQFF; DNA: TGCAGCGTTGATTGGGGGACAGGGGGCCACAATGAGCAGTTCTTC
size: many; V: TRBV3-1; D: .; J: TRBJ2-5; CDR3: CASSQVAAKETQYF; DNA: TGTGCCAGCAGCCAAGTGGCAGCTAAAGAGACCCAGTACTTC
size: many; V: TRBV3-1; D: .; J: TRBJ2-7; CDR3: CASSQSNGQKFSYEQYF; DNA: TGTGCCAGCAGCCAAAGTAATGGACAAAAGTTTTCCTACGAGCAGTACTTC
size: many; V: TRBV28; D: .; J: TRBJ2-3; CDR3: CASSPPGTLDSTDTQYF; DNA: TGTGCCAGCAGTCCCCCCGGGACATTAGACAGCACAGATACGCAGTATTTT
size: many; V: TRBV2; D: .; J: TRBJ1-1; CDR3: CASRASGNTEAFF; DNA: TGTGCCAGCAGGGCATCAGGGAACACTGAAGCTTTCTTT
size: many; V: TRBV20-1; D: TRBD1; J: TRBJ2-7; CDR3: CSARDTGQGGYEQYF; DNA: TGCAGTGCTAGAGACACGGGACAGGGGGGCTACGAGCAGTACTTC
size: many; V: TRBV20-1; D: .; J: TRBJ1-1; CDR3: CSVTGLPEAFF; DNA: TGCAGCGTAACAGGGTTGCCTGAAGCTTTCTTT
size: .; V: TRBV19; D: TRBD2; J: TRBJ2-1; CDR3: CASSMLAGRDYNEQFF; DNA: TGTGCCAGTAGTATGCTAGCGGGGAGAGATTACAATGAGCAGTTCTTC
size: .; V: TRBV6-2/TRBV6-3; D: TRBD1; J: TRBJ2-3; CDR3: CASRTGTGSSDTQYF; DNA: TGTGCCAGCAGGACCGGGACAGGGAGTTCAGATACGCAGTATTTT
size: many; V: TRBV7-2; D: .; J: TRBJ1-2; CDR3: CASSVPGENYGYTF; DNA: TGTGCCAGCAGCGTCCCAGGGGAGAACTATGGCTACACCTTC
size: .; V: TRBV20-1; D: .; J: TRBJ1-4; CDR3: CSAGQNNEKLFF; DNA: TGCAGTGCCGGGCAGAATAATGAAAAACTGTTTTTT
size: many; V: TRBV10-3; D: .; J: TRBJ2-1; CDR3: CAISADQNNEQFF; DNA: TGTGCCATCAGTGCAGACCAAAACAATGAGCAGTTCTTC
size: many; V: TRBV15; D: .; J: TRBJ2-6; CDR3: CATSPKSSGANVLTF; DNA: TGTGCCACCAGCCCCAAGTCCTCTGGGGCCAACGTCCTGACTTTC
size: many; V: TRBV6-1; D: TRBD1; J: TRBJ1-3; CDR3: CASSLGTGITSGNTIYF; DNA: TGTGCCAGCAGTCTGGGGACAGGGATCACCTCTGGAAACACCATATATTTT